This section outlines one TCR beta chain sequence together with its context. Antigen specificity is unknown. This specimen belongs to a study of cytomegalovirus exposure and HLA in healthy donors. Study-level points and caveats: Among TCR beta chains of equal frequency, HLA-associated ones were more clonally expanded in a later analysis. In a later analysis, TCR beta V- and J-gene trimming showed a link to a missense DCLRE1C variant. Across HLA loci, a later analysis found differing TCR association rates, with DRB1 most and HLA-C fewest.

PCR used 60 Vbeta primers and 13 Jbeta primers. Measured with immunoSEQ multiplex PCR; TCRdb has only the in-frame clones, and not every one. The sample table includes approximately 43,000 clones. The trim removed 2 bases at V and 3 bases at J, leaving 0 bases unmatched. CDR3 size: 14 residues. Germline CDR1 and CDR2: SGHRS and YFSETQ. The specimen was PBMCs. The rearrangement joins TRBV5-1 to TRBJ1-4, with 8 bases identical to TRBD1. This TCR came from a woman between 25 and 40 years old in good health and CMV-seronegative. The chain's CDR3 is CASSFRGPNEKLFF. CDR3 nucleotides: TGCGCCAGCAGCTTCAGGGGGCCTAATGAAAAACTGTTTTTT.